Included here is one TCR beta chain sequence, with context. It lacks a known antigen. No base quality values were provided; no much bigger clone lies one nucleotide off. This specimen's time point label, per the study, means: week 5, during vaccination. Each vaccine dose, consisting of 300 ug of a 20-mer mutant IDH1 peptide in Montanide, was administered subcutaneously with topical imiquimod. Newly diagnosed WHO grade 3 or 4 IDH1-mutant astrocytomas showing loss of nuclear ATRX were present in the donors. The samples were drawn from NOA16, a multicentre, single-arm, open-label phase I trial in Germany that tested a mutant IDH1 peptide vaccine in humans for the first time. Genomic DNA for TCRB sequencing was extracted from EDTA blood using the DNeasy Blood and Tissue Kit. These data originate in a study of a mutant IDH1 vaccine in newly diagnosed glioma (dated by TCRdb to about 2021). Regarding the research as a whole: Eight vaccinations were administered to patients in weeks 1, 3, 5, 7, 11, 15, 19 and 23, corresponding to visits V03 through V10. For exploratory analyses, roughly 25 treated patients had longitudinal TCRB deep sequencing done wherever samples were available. Before enrollment, most patients had been given radiochemotherapy with temozolomide as standard therapy, while the rest had received either radiotherapy alone or temozolomide alone. Peripheral blood samples were drawn at six visits, namely V03 (baseline), V05, V07, V10, V12 and V13. The roughly 33 treated patients were roughly 62% male and around 40% female, with a mean age of approximately 40 years. Vaccination was initiated 4-6 weeks after radiotherapy alone, or concurrently with temozolomide cycles in the chemotherapy-containing groups.

Here V drops 4 bases and J drops 0 bases, and the junction holds 10 bases not matched to any gene. CDR1 is given as SGHTA and CDR2 as FQGTGA, both from the germline V gene. The CDR3, cysteine through phenylalanine, is 18 amino acids long. The DNA shown is the 54-base CDR3, in frame from base 1. Library generation was performed with the immunoSEQ multiplex PCR assay. Following the manufacturer's protocol, the hsTCRB Kit was used to amplify rearranged TCR beta chain sequences. An Illumina MiSeq was used to sequence the TCRB libraries. The authors processed their data as follows. The proprietary platform of the kit vendor was used for demultiplexing, trimming and gene mapping. This is the immuneACCESS table as TCRdb keeps it, with only in-frame sequences that have V and J called. A part of the clones is gone; compared with another copy, unresolved V genes explain less than half, and the rest is unexplained. V, J and clone size are taken as reported in that table, and D and trimming were inferred from the DNA itself. This sample lists about 58,000 clones; around 80% were detected once. The top ten hold 6.5% to 9% of the sample.

What the work shows at the level of the full study, not this receptor alone: Changes in the top peripheral T cell clonotypes picked up by TCRB sequencing did not appear to be linked to pseudoprogression. PBMC samples for TCRB deep sequencing were selected based on availability. It was noted by the authors that analyses of patient blood samples could not be reproduced owing to sample limitations. Across multiple MHC alleles, vaccine-induced immune responses were seen in 85% to 95% of patients.

The input for sequencing was PBMCs, taken from a glioma patient whose treatment included an IDH1 peptide vaccine. The sequence was obtained from a woman between 50 and 59 years old with glioma. This receptor chain uses TRBV7-3 and TRBJ2-1; 9 central nucleotides agree with TRBD2. The DNA sequence reads TGTGCCAGCAGCTCGTTGGGTCTAGCGGGGAGCTCCTACAATGAGCAGTTCTTC. This is translated as CASSSLGLAGSSYNEQFF. The reference TRBV7-3 and TRBJ2-1 proteins fill in what lies around the CDR3, so the full variable domain reads GAGVSQTPSNKVTEKGKYVELRCDPISGHTALYWYRQSLGQGPEFLIYFQGTGAADDSGLPNDRFFAVRPEGSVSTLKIQRTERGDSAVYLCASSSLGLAGSSYNEQFFGPGTRLTVL.